These 10 T cell receptor beta chains originate from one sample sequenced in a study of blood T cell repertoires in COVID-19. This table comes from immunoSEQ multiplex PCR, and its TCRdb copy is limited to in-frame clones, with some not included. Among around 210,000 clones listed, approximately 80% were seen once. The sequenced sample consisted of peripheral blood. These receptors were taken from a human donor in a cohort sampled during active COVID-19.

This clone was observed a few times. The V and J genes are TRBV15 and TRBJ2-5; 9 bases agree with TRBD1. The germline gives CDR1 LNHNV, CDR2 YYDKDF (reference sequence). The V and J ends lost 0 bases and 5 bases, in that order; junction bases with no gene match: 7. This CDR3 region has 16 residues. CDR3 sequence reads: CATSRDPTGGSETQYF. CDR3 coding DNA: TGTGCCACCAGCAGAGATCCCACAGGGGGCAGTGAGACCCAGTACTTC. The entire variable domain, with the rest obtained from reference TRBV15 and TRBJ2-5, is as follows: DAMVIQNPRYQVTQFGKPVTLSCSQTLNHNVMYWYQQKSSQAPKLLFHYYDKDFNNEADTPDNFQSRRPNTSFCFLDIRSPGLGDTAMYLCATSRDPTGGSETQYFGPGTRLLVL.

This clone is a singleton in its sample. V usage is TRBV9 and J usage is TRBJ2-3, with D unclear. There are 14 residues in the CDR3. V lost 0 bases, J lost 4 bases, and 9 bases lay in between. In germline, CDR1 is SGDLS, CDR2 YYNGEE. The CDR3 bases are TGTGCCAGCAGCGTAGGAATGAGCCCAGATACGCAGTATTTT. Translation: CASSVGMSPDTQYF.

This chain connects TRBV27 to TRBJ2-1, with 7 bases that match TRBD2. Trimming cost V 6 bases and J 0 bases; bases outside gene matches: 8. Germline V gene data show CDR1 as MNHEY and CDR2 as SMNVEV (reference sequence). This CDR3 is 16 amino acids long. The CDR3 spells CASSKALAASYNEQFF. DNA for the CDR3: TGTGCCAGCAGCAAAGCCCTAGCGGCCTCCTACAATGAGCAGTTCTTC.

The chain uses TRBV18 and TRBJ2-1; 9 bases are a match to TRBD1. This CDR3 region has 13 residues. Trimming at V came to 3 bases and at J to 8 bases, leaving 2 bases not matched to a gene. Germline CDR1 is KGHSH and CDR2 is LQKENI. The CDR3 region is CASSPGQGYEQFF. The CDR3 nucleotides read TGTGCCAGCTCACCGGGACAGGGCTATGAGCAGTTCTTC.

The chain has TRBV24-1 and TRBJ2-3, with D possibly matching TRBD2 (6 bases). The germline gives CDR1 KGHDR, CDR2 SFDVKD. CDR3 length equals 17 residues. V lost 0 bases and J 3 bases, leaving 15 bases between the germline ends. The CDR3 loop is CATSDLRYGRKTDTQYF. The CDR3 bases are TGTGCCACCAGTGATTTGCGTTACGGGAGAAAAACAGATACGCAGTATTTT.

The V gene is TRBV4-2, the J gene TRBJ2-1, with TRBD2 identical over 9 bases. This CDR3 region has 17 residues. Losses at the gene ends were 0 bases for V and 0 bases for J; bases not matched to a gene: 3. CDR1 and CDR2 from the germline V gene are LGHNA and YNFKEQ. The CDR3 bases are TGTGCCAGCAGCCAAGAACTAGCGGGTAACTCCTACAATGAGCAGTTCTTC. Translated, it gives CASSQELAGNSYNEQFF.

This clone was picked up a small number of times. The chain couples TRBV3-1 (or the pseudogene TRBV3-2) to TRBJ2-3; no clear D. CDR1 and CDR2 from the germline V gene are LGHDT and YNNKEL (reference sequence). Trimming pared 3 bases from V and 3 bases from J, leaving 10 bases between. The length of the CDR3 is 14 residues. The DNA for the CDR3 is TGTGCCAGCAGCCAGAGTCGGGTGACAGATACGCAGTATTTT. This codes for CASSQSRVTDTQYF.

This clone has a handful of counts. The rearrangement joins TRBV5-1 to TRBJ2-3; TRBD2 agrees at 7 bases. This CDR3 has 14 amino acids. Germline CDR1 and CDR2: SGHRS and YFSETQ. V lost 2 bases, J lost 4 bases, and 4 bases stayed unmatched. The CDR3 here is CASSFGAGADTQYF. The CDR3 nucleotides are TGCGCCAGCAGCTTCGGCGCGGGAGCAGATACGCAGTATTTT.

The chain has TRBV2 and TRBJ2-5, with D possibly being TRBD2 (7 bases). This CDR3 has 15 amino acids. Germline V gene lookup returns CDR1 SNHLY and CDR2 FYNNEI. Deletions cut 3 bases from V and 5 bases from J, with 16 bases between. CDR3 in amino acids: CASSEMGGLGETQYF. In nucleotides, the CDR3 is TGTGCCAGCAGTGAGATGGGGGGGCTCGGGGAGACCCAGTACTTC.

The rearrangement links TRBV30 to TRBJ2-4, with a possible D match to TRBD2 (5 bases). Looked up from germline, CDR1 is GTSNPN and CDR2 is SVGIG (reference sequence). With 3 bases removed from V and 12 bases from J, the gap between germline ends came to 15 bases. The CDR3 contains 12 residues. The CDR3 sequence is CAWSVSSGDQYF. The CDR3 nucleotides read TGTGCCTGGAGCGTAAGCTCCGGGGATCAGTACTTC.